This T cell receptor (beta chain) was recorded in a study of blood T cell repertoires in COVID-19. Looking at the study overall: Samples taken during acute and convalescent COVID-19 were collected in the United States, Italy and Spain.

The assay was immunoSEQ multiplex PCR, and TCRdb's table has in-frame clones only and misses some. The data hold tens of thousands of clones, with 87% observed a single time. Germline V gene data show CDR1 as SNHLY and CDR2 as FYNNEI. The ends were cut back, 4 bases at V and 5 bases at J, with 12 bases in the middle. The CDR3 contains 14 residues. The receptor's source is a man aged 55 to 70 with active COVID-19. Sequences were obtained from peripheral blood. The V and J genes are TRBV2 and TRBJ1-5; D remains ambiguous. CDR3 protein: CASSGGGSHQPQHF. The CDR3 region has the DNA TGTGCCAGCAGTGGGGGAGGGAGTCATCAGCCCCAGCATTTT.